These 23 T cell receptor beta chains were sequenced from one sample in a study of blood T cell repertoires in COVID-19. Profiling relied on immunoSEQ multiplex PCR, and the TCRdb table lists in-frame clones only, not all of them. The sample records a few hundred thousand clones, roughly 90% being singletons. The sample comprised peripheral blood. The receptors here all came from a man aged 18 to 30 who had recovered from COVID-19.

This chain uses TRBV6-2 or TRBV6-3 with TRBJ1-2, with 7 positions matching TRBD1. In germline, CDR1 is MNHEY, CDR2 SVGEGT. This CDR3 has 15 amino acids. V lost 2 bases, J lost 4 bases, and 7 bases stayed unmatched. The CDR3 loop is CASSYGQGVGYGYTF. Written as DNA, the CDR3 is TGTGCCAGCAGTTACGGCCAGGGGGTAGGCTATGGCTACACCTTC.

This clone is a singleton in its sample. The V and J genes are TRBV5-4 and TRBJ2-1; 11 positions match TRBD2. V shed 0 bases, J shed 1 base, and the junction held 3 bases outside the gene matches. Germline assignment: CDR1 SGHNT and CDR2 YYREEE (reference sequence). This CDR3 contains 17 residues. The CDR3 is CASSLGLAGGSYNEQFF. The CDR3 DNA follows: TGTGCCAGCAGCTTGGGGCTAGCGGGAGGATCCTACAATGAGCAGTTCTTC.

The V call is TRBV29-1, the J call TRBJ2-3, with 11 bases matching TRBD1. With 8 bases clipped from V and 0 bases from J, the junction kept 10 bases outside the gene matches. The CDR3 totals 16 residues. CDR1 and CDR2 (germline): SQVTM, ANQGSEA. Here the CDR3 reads CSTDPGQGVSTDTQYF. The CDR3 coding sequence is TGCAGCACTGATCCGGGACAGGGGGTTAGCACAGATACGCAGTATTTT.

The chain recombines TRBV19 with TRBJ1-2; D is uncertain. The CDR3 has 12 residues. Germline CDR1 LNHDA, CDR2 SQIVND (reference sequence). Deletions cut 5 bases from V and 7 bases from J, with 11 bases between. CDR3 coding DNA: TGTGCCAGTAGTGAGGGAACTGGTGGCTACACCTTC. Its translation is CASSEGTGGYTF. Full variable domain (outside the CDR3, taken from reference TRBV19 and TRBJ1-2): DGGITQSPKYLFRKEGQNVTLSCEQNLNHDAMYWYRQDPGQGLRLIYYSQIVNDFQKGDIAEGYSVSREKKESFPLTVTSAQKNPTAFYLCASSEGTGGYTFGSGTRLTVV.

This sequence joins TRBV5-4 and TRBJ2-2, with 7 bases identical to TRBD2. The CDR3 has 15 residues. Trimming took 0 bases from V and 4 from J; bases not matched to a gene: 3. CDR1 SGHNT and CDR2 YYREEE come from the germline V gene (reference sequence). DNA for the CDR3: TGTGCCAGCAGCTTGGACGGGAGGAGCACCGGGGAGCTGTTTTTT. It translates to CASSLDGRSTGELFF.

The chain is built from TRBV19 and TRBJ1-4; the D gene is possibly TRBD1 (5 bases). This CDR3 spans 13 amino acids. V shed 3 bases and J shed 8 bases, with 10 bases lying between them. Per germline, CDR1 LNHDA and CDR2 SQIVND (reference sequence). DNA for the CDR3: TGTGCCAGTAGTATCCAGGACAACGAAAAACTGTTTTTT. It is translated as CASSIQDNEKLFF.

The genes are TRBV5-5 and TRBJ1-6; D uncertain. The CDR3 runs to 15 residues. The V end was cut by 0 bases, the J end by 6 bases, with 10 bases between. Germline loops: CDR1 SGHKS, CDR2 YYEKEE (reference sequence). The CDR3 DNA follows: TGTGCCAGCAGCTTGGAAGTCCGGTTTAATTCACCCCTCCACTTT. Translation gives CASSLEVRFNSPLHF.

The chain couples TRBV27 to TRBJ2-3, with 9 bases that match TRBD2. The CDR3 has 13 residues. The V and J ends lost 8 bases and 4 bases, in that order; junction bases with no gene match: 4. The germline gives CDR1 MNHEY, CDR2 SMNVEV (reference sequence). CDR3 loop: CASAGGLADTQYF. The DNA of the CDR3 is TGTGCCAGCGCGGGGGGGCTAGCAGATACGCAGTATTTT.

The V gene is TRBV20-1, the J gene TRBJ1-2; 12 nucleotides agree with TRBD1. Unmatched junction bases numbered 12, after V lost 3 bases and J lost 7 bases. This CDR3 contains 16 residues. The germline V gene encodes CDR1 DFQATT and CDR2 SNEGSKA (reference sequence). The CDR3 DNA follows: TGCAGTGCTAGTGAACCGGGACAGGGGGCTGTAGCTGGCTACACCTTC. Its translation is CSASEPGQGAVAGYTF.

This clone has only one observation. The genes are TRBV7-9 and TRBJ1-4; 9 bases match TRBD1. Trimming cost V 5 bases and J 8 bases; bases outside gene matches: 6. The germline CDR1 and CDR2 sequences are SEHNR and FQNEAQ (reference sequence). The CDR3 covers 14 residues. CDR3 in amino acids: CASSQGQGEEKLFF. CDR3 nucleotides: TGTGCCAGCAGCCAGGGACAGGGTGAGGAAAAACTGTTTTTT.

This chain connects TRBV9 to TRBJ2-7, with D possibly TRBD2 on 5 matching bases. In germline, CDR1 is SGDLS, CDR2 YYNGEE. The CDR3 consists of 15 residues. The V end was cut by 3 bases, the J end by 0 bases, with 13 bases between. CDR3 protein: CASSGEARGSYEQYF. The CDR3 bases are TGTGCCAGCAGCGGAGAAGCACGGGGCTCCTACGAGCAGTACTTC.

CDR3 in amino acids: CASGRQHYEQYF. In nucleotides, the CDR3 is TGTGCCAGCGGCAGACAGCACTACGAGCAGTACTTC. The chain has TRBV7-9 and TRBJ2-7; D is possibly TRBD1 (5 bases). The CDR3 is 12 amino acids. From germline, CDR1 is SEHNR and CDR2 FQNEAQ (reference sequence). V dropped 8 bases and J dropped 3 bases, with 11 bases sitting between them.

CDR3 coding DNA: TGTGCCAGCAGCTTCGGACAGGATCCGTATTTT. Translated, it gives CASSFGQDPYF. J is TRBJ2-3 and V is TRBV7-9; 7 nucleotides match TRBD1. Germline CDR1 and CDR2: SEHNR and FQNEAQ (reference sequence). The CDR3 runs to 11 residues. V gave up 3 bases and J gave up 14 bases; unmatched junction bases: 5.

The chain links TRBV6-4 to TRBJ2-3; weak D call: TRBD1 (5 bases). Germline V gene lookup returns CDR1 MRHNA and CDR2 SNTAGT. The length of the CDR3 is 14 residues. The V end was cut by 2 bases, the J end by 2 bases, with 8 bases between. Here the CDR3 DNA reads TGTGCCAGCAGTGACACCAGGGACACAGATACGCAGTATTTT. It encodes CASSDTRDTDTQYF.

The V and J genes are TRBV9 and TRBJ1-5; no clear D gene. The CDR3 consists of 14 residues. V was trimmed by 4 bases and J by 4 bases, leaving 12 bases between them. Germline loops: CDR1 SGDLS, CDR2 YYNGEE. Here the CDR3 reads CASSPGRGNQPQHF. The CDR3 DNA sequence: TGTGCCAGCAGCCCGGGGAGAGGGAATCAGCCCCAGCATTTT.

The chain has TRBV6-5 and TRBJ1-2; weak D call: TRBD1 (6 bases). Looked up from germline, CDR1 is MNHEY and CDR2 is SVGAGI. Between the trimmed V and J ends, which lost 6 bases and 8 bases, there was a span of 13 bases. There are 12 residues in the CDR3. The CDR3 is CASREGGEGYTF. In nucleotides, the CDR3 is TGTGCCAGCAGGGAGGGGGGGGAAGGCTACACCTTC.

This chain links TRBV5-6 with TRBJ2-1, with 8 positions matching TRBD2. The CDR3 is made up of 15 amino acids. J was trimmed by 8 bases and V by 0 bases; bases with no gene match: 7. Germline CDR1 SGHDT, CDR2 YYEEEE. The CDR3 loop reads CASSLEAGVMDEQFF. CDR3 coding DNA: TGTGCCAGCAGCTTGGAAGCGGGAGTTATGGATGAGCAGTTCTTC.

The DNA for the CDR3 is TGTGCCAGCAGCTTGGGGGGCGCAATCCCGAACACTGAAGCTTTCTTT. Translated, it gives CASSLGGAIPNTEAFF. V usage is TRBV5-4 and J usage is TRBJ1-1; D perhaps matches TRBD1 (5 bases). The V end lost 0 bases, the J end lost 1 base, and 13 bases lay between the germline ends. The CDR3 contains 16 residues. Germline values: CDR1 SGHNT, CDR2 YYREEE (reference sequence).

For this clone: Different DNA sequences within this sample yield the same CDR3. For the CDR3, the DNA is TGTGCCTGGAGTCCCACAGGGAACACTGAAGCTTTCTTT. It is translated as CAWSPTGNTEAFF. The gene calls are TRBV30 and TRBJ1-1; tentative D call: TRBD1 (5 bases). V lost 2 bases to trimming and J lost 1 base, with 8 bases between them. This CDR3 region has 13 residues. Germline CDR1 is GTSNPN and CDR2 is SVGIG (reference sequence).

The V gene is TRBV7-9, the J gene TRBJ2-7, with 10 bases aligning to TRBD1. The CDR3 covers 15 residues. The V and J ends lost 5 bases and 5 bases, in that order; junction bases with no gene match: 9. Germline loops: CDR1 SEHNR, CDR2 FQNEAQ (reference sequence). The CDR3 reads CASSRPGTGVHEQYF. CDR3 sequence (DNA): TGTGCCAGCAGCAGACCCGGGACAGGGGTTCACGAGCAGTACTTC.

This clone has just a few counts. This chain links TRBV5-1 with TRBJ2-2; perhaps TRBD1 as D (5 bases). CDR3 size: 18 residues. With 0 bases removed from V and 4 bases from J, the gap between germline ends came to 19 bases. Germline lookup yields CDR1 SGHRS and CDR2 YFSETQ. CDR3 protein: CASSLVSDPRGITGELFF. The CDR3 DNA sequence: TGCGCCAGCAGCTTGGTCTCCGACCCTAGGGGCATCACCGGGGAGCTGTTTTTT. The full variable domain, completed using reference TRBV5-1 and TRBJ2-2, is KAGVTQTPRYLIKTRGQQVTLSCSPISGHRSVSWYQQTPGQGLQFLFEYFSETQRNKGNFPGRFSGRQFSNSRSEMNVSTLELGDSALYLCASSLVSDPRGITGELFFGEGSRLTVL.

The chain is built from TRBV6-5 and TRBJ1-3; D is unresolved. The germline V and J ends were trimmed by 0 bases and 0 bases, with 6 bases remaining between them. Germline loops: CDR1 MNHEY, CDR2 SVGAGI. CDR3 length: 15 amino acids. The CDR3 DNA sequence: TGTGCCAGCAGTTACTCAATTAGCTCTGGAAACACCATATATTTT. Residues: CASSYSISSGNTIYF.

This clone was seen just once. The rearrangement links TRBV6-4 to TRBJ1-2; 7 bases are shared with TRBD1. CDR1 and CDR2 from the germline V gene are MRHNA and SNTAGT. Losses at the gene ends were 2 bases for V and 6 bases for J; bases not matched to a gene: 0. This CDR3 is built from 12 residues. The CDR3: CASSDRGHGYTF. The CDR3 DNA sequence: TGTGCCAGCAGTGACAGGGGGCATGGCTACACCTTC.